The 9 T cell receptor beta chains reported below all come from one sample, sequenced in a study of T cell repertoires in cytomegalovirus infection. TCRdb passed the reads through MiXCR, listing each CDR3 protein once. Of 450,000 to 600,000 distinct CDR3 sequences listed, around 11% are singletons. Source material: PBMCs. These receptor sequences come from a human donor in good health (CMV status not recorded). Some clones in this sample may be carry-over from other donors' samples.

This clonotype was counted many times. The rearrangement links TRBV6-5 to TRBJ2-1, with TRBD2 matching 7 bases. Looked up from germline, CDR1 is MNHEY and CDR2 is SVGAGI. Trimming at V came to 0 bases and at J to 2 bases, leaving 7 bases not matched to a gene. This CDR3 has 17 amino acids. CDR3 loop: CASSYSGGRGAYNEQFF. DNA for the CDR3: TGTGCCAGCAGTTACTCTGGAGGACGGGGGGCCTACAATGAGCAGTTCTTC.

This rearrangement joins TRBV12-3 or TRBV12-4 to TRBJ1-1; weak D call: TRBD1 (6 bases). Trimming shortened V by 4 bases and J by 3 bases, and 18 bases separated the two germline ends. This CDR3 region has 16 residues. Written as DNA, the CDR3 is TGTGCCAGCAGTTCTTTGATGGGGGCCTTGGACACTGAAGCTTTCTTT. Its protein product is CASSSLMGALDTEAFF.

This clonotype was observed a handful of times. The V gene is TRBV14, the J gene TRBJ2-3; no definite D call. The V end lost 1 base, the J end lost 0 bases, and 14 bases lay between the germline ends. This CDR3 is built from 17 residues. Germline V gene data show CDR1 as SGHDN and CDR2 as FVKESK. The CDR3 spells CASSQVELGRSTDTQYF. Written as DNA, the CDR3 is TGTGCCAGCAGCCAAGTCGAGCTGGGCAGAAGCACAGATACGCAGTATTTT.

This clonotype was detected many times. J is TRBJ2-7 and V is TRBV12-3 or TRBV12-4; TRBD2 aligns across 7 bases. The CDR3 runs to 14 residues. Losses at the gene ends were 3 bases for V and 1 base for J; bases not matched to a gene: 3. CDR3: CASSLTSSSYEQYF. The CDR3 coding sequence is TGTGCCAGCAGTTTGACTAGCTCATCCTACGAGCAGTACTTC.

The sample holds a few counts of this clonotype. The V and J genes are TRBV12-3 or TRBV12-4 and TRBJ2-1, with D possibly being TRBD2 (6 bases). This CDR3 has 15 amino acids. V gave up 2 bases and J gave up 6 bases, with 14 bases separating them. The CDR3 DNA reads TGTGCCAGCAGTTTATCGGGAGCTCCCCCCAATGAGCAGTTCTTC. Translating it yields CASSLSGAPPNEQFF.

At least ten counts were recorded for this clonotype. This chain links TRBV7-2 with TRBJ2-1, with D unresolved. This CDR3 is 13 amino acids long. Germline CDR1 and CDR2: SGHTA and FQGNSA. V lost 6 bases to trimming and J lost 7 bases, with 13 bases between them. CDR3: CASSRSPLNEQFF. CDR3 DNA: TGTGCCAGCAGTCGCTCCCCGCTGAATGAGCAGTTCTTC.

This clonotype was detected many times. V is TRBV10-3 and J is TRBJ2-7, with D perhaps matching TRBD1 (6 bases). There are 14 residues in the CDR3. Germline-derived CDR1 and CDR2 are ENHRY and SYGVKD. Trimming took off 3 bases at V and 4 bases at J, with 13 bases between the two ends. CDR3 in amino acids: CAISDDRSMYEQYF. The CDR3, as DNA: TGTGCCATCAGTGACGACAGGAGCATGTACGAGCAGTACTTC.

A remark on this clonotype: A read error may explain this, as a much larger clone is one base away. CDR3 nucleotides: TGTGCCAGCAACTTCGCGGGGACTGAAGCTTTCTTT. It encodes CASNFAGTEAFF. J is TRBJ1-1 and V is TRBV7-8; D unresolved. CDR1 is SGHVS and CDR2 is FQNEAQ in the germline V gene. Trimming took 7 bases from V and 5 from J, leaving 11 bases between them. The CDR3 consists of 12 residues.

The chain carries TRBV24-1 and TRBJ2-3; TRBD2 matches at 12 bases. Germline assignment: CDR1 KGHDR and CDR2 SFDVKD. Unmatched junction bases numbered 14, after V lost 7 bases and J lost 1 base. The CDR3 sequence is 19 residues long. In DNA, the CDR3 is TGTGCCACCAGCCAAGGTAGGACTAGCGGGGTCCGCCGCACAGATACGCAGTATTTT. Its translation: CATSQGRTSGVRRTDTQYF.